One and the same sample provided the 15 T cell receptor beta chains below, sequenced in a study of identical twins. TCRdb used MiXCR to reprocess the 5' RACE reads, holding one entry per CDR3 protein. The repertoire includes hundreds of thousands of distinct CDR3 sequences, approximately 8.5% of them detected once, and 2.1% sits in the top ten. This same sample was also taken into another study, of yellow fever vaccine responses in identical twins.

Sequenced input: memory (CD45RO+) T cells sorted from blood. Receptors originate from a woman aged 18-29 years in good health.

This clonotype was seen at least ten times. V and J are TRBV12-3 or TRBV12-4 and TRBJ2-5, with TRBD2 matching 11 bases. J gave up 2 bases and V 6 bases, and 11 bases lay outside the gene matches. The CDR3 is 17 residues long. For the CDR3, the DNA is TGTGCCAGCAGCCCGGGACTAGCGGAGTCCCTTCAAGAGACCCAGTACTTC. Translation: CASSPGLAESLQETQYF.

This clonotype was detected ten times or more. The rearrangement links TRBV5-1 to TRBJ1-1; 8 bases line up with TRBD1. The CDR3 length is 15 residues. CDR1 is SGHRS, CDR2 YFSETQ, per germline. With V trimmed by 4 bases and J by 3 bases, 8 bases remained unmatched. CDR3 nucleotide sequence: TGCGCCAGCAGCAACCGAAAGGGACAGGACACTGAAGCTTTCTTT. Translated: CASSNRKGQDTEAFF.

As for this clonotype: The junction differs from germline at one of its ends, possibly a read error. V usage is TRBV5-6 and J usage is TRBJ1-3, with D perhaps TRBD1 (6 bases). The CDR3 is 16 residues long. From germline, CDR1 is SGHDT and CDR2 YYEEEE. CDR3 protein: CASSLAGAFSGNTIYF. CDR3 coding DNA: TGTGCCAGCAGCTTGGCAGGGGCTTTCTCTGGAAACACCATATATTTC.

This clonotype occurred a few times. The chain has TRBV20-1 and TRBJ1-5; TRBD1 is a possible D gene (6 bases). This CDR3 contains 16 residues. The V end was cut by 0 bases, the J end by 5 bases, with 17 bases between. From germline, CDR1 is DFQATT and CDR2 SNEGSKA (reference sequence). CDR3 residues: CSARDRQGLSDQPQHF. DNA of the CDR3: TGCAGTGCTAGAGATCGCCAGGGGTTGAGTGATCAGCCCCAGCATTTT.

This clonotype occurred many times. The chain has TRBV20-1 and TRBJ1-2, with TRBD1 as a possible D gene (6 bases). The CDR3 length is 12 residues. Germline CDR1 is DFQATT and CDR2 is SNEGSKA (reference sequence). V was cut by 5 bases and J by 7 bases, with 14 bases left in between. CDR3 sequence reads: CSAYRDITGYTF. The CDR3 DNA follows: TGCAGTGCTTACCGGGACATTACTGGCTACACCTTC.

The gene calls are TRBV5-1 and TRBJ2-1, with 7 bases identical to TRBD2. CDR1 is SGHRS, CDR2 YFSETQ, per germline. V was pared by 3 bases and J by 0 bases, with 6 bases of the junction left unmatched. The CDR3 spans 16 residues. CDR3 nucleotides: TGCGCCAGCAGCTCGTCTAGCGGTCGCTCCTACAATGAGCAGTTCTTC. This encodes CASSSSSGRSYNEQFF.

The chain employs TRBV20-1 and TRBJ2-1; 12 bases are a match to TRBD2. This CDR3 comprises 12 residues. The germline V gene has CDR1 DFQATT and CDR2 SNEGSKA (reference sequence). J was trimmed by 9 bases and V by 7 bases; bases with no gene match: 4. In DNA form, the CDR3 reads TGCAGTGAACTAGCGGGGGGTCGTGAGCAGTTCTTC. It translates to CSELAGGREQFF.

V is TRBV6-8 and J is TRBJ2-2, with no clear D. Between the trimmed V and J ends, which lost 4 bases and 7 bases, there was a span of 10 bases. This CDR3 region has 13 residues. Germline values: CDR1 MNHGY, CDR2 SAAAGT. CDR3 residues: CASSFDVGGELFF. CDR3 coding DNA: TGTGCCAGCAGTTTTGACGTGGGCGGGGAGCTGTTTTTT.

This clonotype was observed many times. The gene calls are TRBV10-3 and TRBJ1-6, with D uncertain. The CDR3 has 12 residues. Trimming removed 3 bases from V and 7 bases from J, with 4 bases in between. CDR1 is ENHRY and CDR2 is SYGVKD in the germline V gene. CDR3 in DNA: TGTGCCATCAGTGATAGGAATTCACCCCTCCACTTT. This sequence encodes CAISDRNSPLHF.

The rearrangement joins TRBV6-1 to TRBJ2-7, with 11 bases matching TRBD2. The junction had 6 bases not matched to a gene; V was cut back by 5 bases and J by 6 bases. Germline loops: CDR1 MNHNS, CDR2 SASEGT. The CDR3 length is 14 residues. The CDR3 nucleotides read TGTGCCAGCAGTCAACTAGCGGGAGCGGGCGAGCAGTACTTC. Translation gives CASSQLAGAGEQYF.

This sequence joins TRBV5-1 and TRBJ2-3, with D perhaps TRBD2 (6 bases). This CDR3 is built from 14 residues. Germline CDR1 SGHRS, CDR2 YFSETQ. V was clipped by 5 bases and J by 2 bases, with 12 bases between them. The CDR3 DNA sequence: TGCGCCAGCAGGACTTTAGCGGACACAGATACGCAGTATTTT. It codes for CASRTLADTDTQYF.

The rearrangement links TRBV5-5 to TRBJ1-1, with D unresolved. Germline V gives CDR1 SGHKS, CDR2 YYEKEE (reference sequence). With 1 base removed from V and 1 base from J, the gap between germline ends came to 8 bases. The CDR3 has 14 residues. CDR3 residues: CASSLLPRNTEAFF. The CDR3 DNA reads TGTGCCAGCAGCTTGCTTCCGAGGAACACTGAAGCTTTCTTT. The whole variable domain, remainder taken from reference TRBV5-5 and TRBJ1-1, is DAGVTQSPTHLIKTRGQQVTLRCSPISGHKSVSWYQQVLGQGPQFIFQYYEKEERGRGNFPDRFSARQFPNYSSELNVNALLLGDSALYLCASSLLPRNTEAFFGQGTRLTVV.

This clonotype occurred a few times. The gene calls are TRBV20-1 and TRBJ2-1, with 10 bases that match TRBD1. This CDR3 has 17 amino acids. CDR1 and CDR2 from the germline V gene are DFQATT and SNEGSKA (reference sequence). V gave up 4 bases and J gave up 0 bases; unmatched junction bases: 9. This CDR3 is CSAKDRGRPNSYNEQFF. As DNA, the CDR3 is TGCAGTGCTAAAGACAGGGGGCGGCCCAACTCCTACAATGAGCAGTTCTTC.

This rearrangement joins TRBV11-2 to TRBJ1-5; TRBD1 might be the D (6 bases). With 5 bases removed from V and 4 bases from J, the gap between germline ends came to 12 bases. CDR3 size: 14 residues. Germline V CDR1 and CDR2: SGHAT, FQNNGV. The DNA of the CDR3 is TGTGCCAGCAGCGCCACGACAGGAAATCAGCCCCAGCATTTT. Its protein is CASSATTGNQPQHF.

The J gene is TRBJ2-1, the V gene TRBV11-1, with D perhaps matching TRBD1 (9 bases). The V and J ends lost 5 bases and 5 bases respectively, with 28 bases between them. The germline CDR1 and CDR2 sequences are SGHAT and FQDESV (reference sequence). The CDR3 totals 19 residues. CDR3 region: CASSPGQGISAGGHNEQFF. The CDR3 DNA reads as TGTGCCAGCAGCCCGGGACAGGGTATCTCGGCGGGAGGACACAATGAGCAGTTCTTC. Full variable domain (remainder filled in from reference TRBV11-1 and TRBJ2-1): EAEVAQSPRYKITEKSQAVAFWCDPISGHATLYWYRQILGQGPELLVQFQDESVVDDSQLPKDRFSAERLKGVDSTLKIQPAELGDSAMYLCASSPGQGISAGGHNEQFFGPGTRLTVL.